This T cell receptor beta chain was recovered during a study of T cell responses to AZD1222 COVID-19 vaccine. On the study more broadly: Doses given second, at about 4 or about 12 weeks, were pooled. Points from the study as a whole: In all cases, repertoires were sampled only after the peak T cell response. Clonal diversity was possibly underestimated, and white British individuals and females predominated among donors.

V lost 5 bases to trimming and J lost 1 base; unmatched junction nucleotides: 8. CDR3 length equals 16 residues. The germline CDR1 and CDR2 sequences are SEHNR and FQNEAQ (reference sequence). The table came from immunoSEQ multiplex PCR; TCRdb's copy has only in-frame clones and leaves some out. This sample carries about 110,000 clones, 90% of them seen once, and the ten largest clones take about 4.9%. A note on this clone: Its antigen is still unknown.

The chain uses TRBV7-9 and TRBJ1-1; 9 nucleotides align to TRBD1. This clonotype was sampled from an adult in good health. The specimen comprised peripheral blood, sampled on day 0 of AZD1222 vaccination. The CDR3 nucleotides are TGTGCCAGCAGCACCTACAGGGGGCGCGGGAACACTGAAGCTTTCTTT. Translated, it gives CASSTYRGRGNTEAFF. Full variable domain (outside the CDR3, taken from reference TRBV7-9 and TRBJ1-1): DTGVSQNPRHKITKRGQNVTFRCDPISEHNRLYWYRQTLGQGPEFLTYFQNEAQLEKSRLLSDRFSAERPKGSFSTLEIQRTEQGDSAMYLCASSTYRGRGNTEAFFGQGTRLTVV.